The clone carrying this T cell receptor (beta chain) was recorded at least ten times. Its specificity is not known. TCRdb re-derived calls from the 5' RACE reads in MiXCR, one entry per CDR3 protein. This table holds about 240,000 distinct CDR3 sequences, roughly a quarter found once. These data belong to a study of CD8 T cells in ankylosing spondylitis. Study-wide results and limits: Disease-linked clones reportedly concentrated significantly in matched ankylosing spondylitis synovial fluid.

CDR1 and CDR2 from the germline V gene are ENHRY and SYGVKD. Trimming cost V 3 bases and J 2 bases; bases outside gene matches: 7. This CDR3 contains 16 residues. The chain joins TRBV10-3 to TRBJ2-5; the match to TRBD2 covers 9 bases. The sequence was obtained from a male donor with ankylosing spondylitis or in good health (not recorded which). The sample comprised blood, either unsorted or a sorted T cell fraction (not recorded which). The CDR3 coding sequence is TGTGCCATCAGTGACACGCGGGGGGGGGATCAAGAGACCCAGTACTTC. Translating it yields CAISDTRGGDQETQYF.